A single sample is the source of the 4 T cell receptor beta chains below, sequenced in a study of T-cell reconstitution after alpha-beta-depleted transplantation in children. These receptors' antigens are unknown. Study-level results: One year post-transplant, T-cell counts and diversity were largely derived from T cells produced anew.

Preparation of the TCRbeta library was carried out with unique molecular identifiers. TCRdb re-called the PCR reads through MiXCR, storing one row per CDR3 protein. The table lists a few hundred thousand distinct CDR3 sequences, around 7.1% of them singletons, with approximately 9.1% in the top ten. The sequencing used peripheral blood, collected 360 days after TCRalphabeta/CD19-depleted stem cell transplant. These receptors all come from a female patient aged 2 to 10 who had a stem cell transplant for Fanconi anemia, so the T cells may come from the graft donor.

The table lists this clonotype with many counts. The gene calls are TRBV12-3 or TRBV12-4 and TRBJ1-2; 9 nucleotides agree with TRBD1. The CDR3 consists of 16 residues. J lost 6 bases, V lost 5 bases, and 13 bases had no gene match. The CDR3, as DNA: TGTGCCAGCAGTCCCGCCGGGACAGGGTTTGTCGATGGCTACACCTTC. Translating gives CASSPAGTGFVDGYTF.

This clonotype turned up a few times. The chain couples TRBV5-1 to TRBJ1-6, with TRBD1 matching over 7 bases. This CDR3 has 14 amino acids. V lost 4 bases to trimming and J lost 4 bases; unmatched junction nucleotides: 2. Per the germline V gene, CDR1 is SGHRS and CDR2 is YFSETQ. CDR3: CASSDRAYNSPLHF. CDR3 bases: TGCGCCAGCAGCGACAGGGCTTATAATTCACCCCTCCACTTT.

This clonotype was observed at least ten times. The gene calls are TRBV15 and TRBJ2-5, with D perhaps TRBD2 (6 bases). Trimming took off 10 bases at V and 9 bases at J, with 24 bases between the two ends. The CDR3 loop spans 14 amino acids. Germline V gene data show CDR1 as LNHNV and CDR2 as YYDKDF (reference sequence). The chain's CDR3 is CAIGLRIPREAQYF. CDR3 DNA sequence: TGTGCCATCGGCCTGCGTATCCCCAGGGAGGCCCAGTACTTC.

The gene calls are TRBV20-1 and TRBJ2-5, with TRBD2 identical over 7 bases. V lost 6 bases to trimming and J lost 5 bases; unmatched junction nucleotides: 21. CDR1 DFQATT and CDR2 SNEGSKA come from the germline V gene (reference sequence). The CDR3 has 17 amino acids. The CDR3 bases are TGCAGTGCCGTACCTTATGTGGGGGGGGAGCTCCGGGAGACCCAGTACTTC. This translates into CSAVPYVGGELRETQYF.